One sample yielded the 30 T cell receptor beta chains listed below, sequenced in a study of vaccination effects on CD4 cells after COVID-19. Sequencing in the ViraFEST assay came after antigen-specific CD4+ T cells had been expanded with viral peptide pools, which were used to stimulate PBMC. Isolation of CD4+ T cells took place after less than 12 days of culture. None of these healthy vaccinees had been infected with SARS-CoV-2 before vaccination. The method was immunoSEQ multiplex PCR; TCRdb's version includes in-frame clones alone and lacks a portion of them. The sample records 62,000 or so clones, under 90% being singletons. These TCRs are of unknown antigen specificity. Sample: CD4+ T cells from PBMCs cultured with SARS-CoV-2 spike peptides, taken before COVID-19 vaccination. These receptors all stem from a human donor who received a COVID-19 vaccine.

This chain uses TRBV28 with TRBJ1-5, with TRBD1 matching over 7 bases. Germline V gene data show CDR1 as MDHEN and CDR2 as SYDVKM. CDR3 length equals 15 residues. With V trimmed by 6 bases and J by 6 bases, 11 bases remained unmatched. CDR3 DNA sequence: TGTGCCAGCAGGTCCTGGACAGGTGATGGTCAGCCCCAGCATTTT. Translation: CASRSWTGDGQPQHF. Using reference TRBV28 and TRBJ1-5 for the parts outside the CDR3, the full variable domain is DVKVTQSSRYLVKRTGEKVFLECVQDMDHENMFWYRQDPGLGLRLIYFSYDVKMKEKGDIPEGYSVSREKKERFSLILESASTNQTSMYLCASRSWTGDGQPQHFGDGTRLSIL.

J is TRBJ2-2 and V is TRBV4-1; D remains ambiguous. Looked up from germline, CDR1 is MGHRA and CDR2 is YSYEKL. The CDR3 sequence is 14 residues long. With 4 bases removed from V and 3 bases from J, the gap between germline ends came to 9 bases. The CDR3 nucleotides read TGCGCCAGCAGCCCCCTCGTGTACACCGGGGAGCTGTTTTTT. Protein: CASSPLVYTGELFF.

This chain joins TRBV6-5 and TRBJ2-6; possibly TRBD1 for D (5 bases). Germline V lookup: CDR1 MNHEY, CDR2 SVGAGI. The CDR3 length is 14 residues. V lost 6 bases to trimming and J lost 0 bases, with 6 bases between them. This chain's CDR3 is CASSTGSGANVLTF. In DNA form, the CDR3 reads TGTGCCAGCAGCACAGGCTCTGGGGCCAACGTCCTGACTTTC.

This clone showed up just once. The rearrangement uses TRBV6-6 and TRBJ1-5, with a tentative D call TRBD1 (5 bases). V gave up 0 bases and J gave up 3 bases, with 12 bases separating them. Germline CDR1 and CDR2: MNHNY and SVGAGI (reference sequence). The CDR3 spans 16 residues. The CDR3 sequence: CASSYSRGSNNQPQHF. The CDR3 DNA is TGTGCCAGCAGTTACTCCCGGGGCTCGAACAATCAGCCCCAGCATTTT.

This sequence joins TRBV7-2 and TRBJ2-5, with D unclear. The length of the CDR3 is 11 residues. The germline CDR1 and CDR2 sequences are SGHTA and FQGNSA. V lost 2 bases and J 7 bases, leaving 5 bases between the germline ends. The CDR3 coding sequence is TGTGCCAGCAGCTTATCTGGGACCCAGTACTTC. It encodes CASSLSGTQYF.

The V and J genes are TRBV2 and TRBJ1-1; the match to TRBD1 covers 7 bases. Germline trimming cut 5 bases from V and 1 base from J; bases unmatched to any gene: 7. This CDR3 region has 15 residues. Germline-derived CDR1 and CDR2 are SNHLY and FYNNEI. CDR3 in DNA: TGTGCCAGCAGTTCTGACAGGGTTGGGAACACTGAAGCTTTCTTT. Protein product: CASSSDRVGNTEAFF.

This chain links TRBV27 with TRBJ2-6, with D tentatively TRBD1 or TRBD2 (5 bases each). Looked up from germline, CDR1 is MNHEY and CDR2 is SMNVEV (reference sequence). Trimming shortened V by 1 base and J by 1 base, and 14 bases separated the two germline ends. This CDR3 region has 18 residues. For the CDR3, the DNA is TGTGCCAGCAGTTTATTCGGAGGCAGGGCTTCTGGGGCCAACGTCCTGACTTTC. Amino acid sequence: CASSLFGGRASGANVLTF.

The CDR3 sequence: CASSPRGGLYNEQFF. Here the CDR3 DNA reads TGTGCCAGCAGCCCACGGGGGGGCCTCTACAATGAGCAGTTCTTC. The genes are TRBV11-3 and TRBJ2-1, with 8 positions matching TRBD2. The junction had 6 bases not matched to a gene; V was cut back by 5 bases and J by 3 bases. Germline V lookup: CDR1 SGHNT, CDR2 YENEEA. The CDR3 length is 15 residues.

The chain employs TRBV2 and TRBJ1-2, with 7 bases lining up with TRBD1. CDR3 length: 13 residues. Germline loops: CDR1 SNHLY, CDR2 FYNNEI. The junction had 9 bases not matched to a gene; V was cut back by 6 bases and J by 8 bases. CDR3 amino acids: CASSRQGLEGYTF. The CDR3 DNA is TGTGCCAGCAGCCGACAGGGCTTAGAAGGCTACACCTTC.

The V call is TRBV3-1 (or the pseudogene TRBV3-2), the J call TRBJ1-2; tentatively, D is TRBD1 (6 bases). V was pared by 4 bases and J by 4 bases, with 16 bases between. This CDR3 region has 15 residues. Looked up from germline, CDR1 is LGHDT and CDR2 is YNNKEL (reference sequence). This CDR3 is CASSPKGGGGYGYTF. The CDR3 DNA reads as TGTGCCAGCAGCCCAAAGGGGGGGGGCGGCTATGGCTACACCTTC.

This chain connects TRBV19 to TRBJ1-1; possibly TRBD1 for D (6 bases). Looked up from germline, CDR1 is LNHDA and CDR2 is SQIVND (reference sequence). The CDR3 runs 16 residues. V was cut by 4 bases and J by 5 bases, with 20 bases left in between. CDR3 in DNA: TGTGCCAGTAGTAAATGGTCTCGAGGGGGTAGGACTGAAGCTTTCTTT. Its protein product is CASSKWSRGGRTEAFF.

In its sample, this clone was seen a few times. V gene TRBV6-2 or TRBV6-3 combines with J gene TRBJ2-7, with 8 bases aligning to TRBD2. The V segment lost 5 bases and the J segment 4 bases; nucleotides outside the gene matches: 13. The length of the CDR3 is 16 residues. Germline CDR1 and CDR2: MNHEY and SVGEGT. The CDR3 reads CASSRRAGAMGYEQYV. The DNA of the CDR3 is TGTGCCAGCAGTCGCCGAGCGGGGGCAATGGGGTACGAGCAGTACGTC.

This clone appeared a few times. The CDR3 reads CASSPSESTEAFF. CDR3 sequence (DNA): TGTGCCAGCAGCCCTTCCGAAAGCACTGAAGCTTTCTTT. This chain uses TRBV3-1 (or the pseudogene TRBV3-2) with TRBJ1-1, with D unclear. Deletions cut 4 bases from V and 4 bases from J, with 10 bases between. CDR1 is LGHDT, CDR2 YNNKEL, per germline (reference sequence). The CDR3 extends over 13 amino acids.

V gene TRBV6-5 combines with J gene TRBJ1-4; tentative D call: TRBD1 (5 bases). The V gene's germline CDR1 is MNHEY and CDR2 SVGAGI. The CDR3 extends over 14 amino acids. Trimming took off 5 bases at V and 8 bases at J, with 15 bases between the two ends. The CDR3: CASSQWQGTEKLFF. The CDR3 coding sequence is TGTGCCAGCAGTCAGTGGCAGGGAACAGAAAAACTGTTTTTT.

The CDR3 DNA reads TGCGCCAGCAAGCAGGGTTGGGAGACCCAGTACTTC. Translating it yields CASKQGWETQYF. The chain uses TRBV5-1 and TRBJ2-5, with D possibly being TRBD1 (5 bases). CDR3 length: 12 residues. Germline V CDR1 and CDR2: SGHRS, YFSETQ. Trimming pared 6 bases from V and 5 bases from J, leaving 11 bases between. Complete variable domain (other parts from reference TRBV5-1 and TRBJ2-5): KAGVTQTPRYLIKTRGQQVTLSCSPISGHRSVSWYQQTPGQGLQFLFEYFSETQRNKGNFPGRFSGRQFSNSRSEMNVSTLELGDSALYLCASKQGWETQYFGPGTRLLVL.

J is TRBJ2-1 and V is TRBV11-1; D not resolved. This CDR3 comprises 14 residues. Trimming removed 5 bases at V and 9 bases at J, with 17 bases between. Germline loops: CDR1 SGHAT, CDR2 FQDESV (reference sequence). CDR3 in DNA: TGTGCCAGCAGCCTCCGAAAGACCTCCGGTGAGCAGTTCTTC. As protein: CASSLRKTSGEQFF. The whole variable domain, filled in from reference TRBV11-1 and TRBJ2-1, reads EAEVAQSPRYKITEKSQAVAFWCDPISGHATLYWYRQILGQGPELLVQFQDESVVDDSQLPKDRFSAERLKGVDSTLKIQPAELGDSAMYLCASSLRKTSGEQFFGPGTRLTVL.

This clone has only a few counts. The genes are TRBV5-5 and TRBJ1-5; D gene uncertain. Germline V gives CDR1 SGHKS, CDR2 YYEKEE (reference sequence). V lost 4 bases and J 4 bases, leaving 21 bases between the germline ends. The CDR3 spans 17 residues. Written as DNA, the CDR3 is TGTGCCAGCAGCCGGACGCCGTGGACCTCTATTAATCAGCCCCAGCATTTT. It is translated as CASSRTPWTSINQPQHF.

The chain recombines TRBV6-5 with TRBJ2-3; no definite D call. Germline V lookup: CDR1 MNHEY, CDR2 SVGAGI. CDR3 length equals 14 residues. V lost 0 bases to trimming and J lost 6 bases, with 10 bases between them. The CDR3 spells CASSYSFTADTQYF. CDR3 nucleotide sequence: TGTGCCAGCAGTTACTCGTTCACCGCCGATACGCAGTATTTT.

This clone was detected ten times or more. Different DNA sequences within this sample yield the same CDR3. This chain links TRBV18 with TRBJ1-2; no clear D gene. The germline CDR1 and CDR2 sequences are KGHSH and LQKENI. V was clipped by 2 bases and J by 8 bases, with 12 bases between them. CDR3 length equals 13 residues. CDR3 sequence reads: CASSPRTASGYTF. As DNA, the CDR3 is TGTGCCAGCTCACCAAGGACCGCGTCCGGCTACACCTTC.

V is TRBV5-8 and J is TRBJ2-2; 7 positions agree with TRBD1. CDR3 size: 17 residues. With 3 bases clipped from V and 0 bases from J, the junction kept 8 bases outside the gene matches. CDR1 and CDR2 from the germline V gene are SGHTS and YDEGEE. CDR3 protein: CASSSYFRGPNTGELFF. DNA of the CDR3: TGTGCCAGCAGCTCCTACTTTAGGGGGCCGAACACCGGGGAGCTGTTTTTT.

This clone appeared a single time. This sample includes further DNA sequences coding for the same CDR3. V is TRBV19 and J is TRBJ2-5, with TRBD2 as a possible D gene (5 bases). This CDR3 spans 14 amino acids. Germline CDR1 reads LNHDA; CDR2 reads SQIVND (reference sequence). The V end lost 9 bases, the J end lost 0 bases, and 14 bases lay between the germline ends. CDR3 in DNA: TGTGCCAGCTCGTCCGGGGTTTACCAAGAGACCCAGTACTTC. As protein: CASSSGVYQETQYF.

In its sample, this clone was seen a few times. This chain joins TRBV4-3 and TRBJ2-3; D call uncertain. Germline CDR1 is LGHNA and CDR2 is YSLEER. The CDR3 runs 16 residues. Trimming left V 1 base short and J 2 bases short, with 13 bases between. The CDR3 loop is CASSQVSDGHTDTQYF. DNA of the CDR3: TGCGCCAGCAGCCAAGTTTCGGACGGCCACACAGATACGCAGTATTTT.

The rearrangement joins TRBV6-2 or TRBV6-3 to TRBJ1-2, with TRBD1 matching 7 bases. The germline CDR1 and CDR2 sequences are MNHEY and SVGEGT. V lost 4 bases, J lost 2 bases, and 4 bases stayed unmatched. The CDR3 loop spans 14 amino acids. CDR3 in DNA: TGTGCCAGCAGTTGGTCGGGACAGAACTATGGCTACACCTTC. It yields the protein CASSWSGQNYGYTF.

This clone was found a few times. The chain has TRBV19 and TRBJ1-6; possible D gene TRBD1, 6 bases. Germline-derived CDR1 and CDR2 are LNHDA and SQIVND (reference sequence). Trimming removed 1 base at V and 10 bases at J, with 14 bases between. This CDR3 region has 15 residues. The CDR3 loop is CASSIGNRAQSPLHF. As DNA, the CDR3 is TGTGCCAGTAGTATAGGGAACAGGGCTCAATCACCCCTCCACTTT. The full variable domain, in which reference TRBV19 and TRBJ1-6 provide the parts outside the CDR3, is DGGITQSPKYLFRKEGQNVTLSCEQNLNHDAMYWYRQDPGQGLRLIYYSQIVNDFQKGDIAEGYSVSREKKESFPLTVTSAQKNPTAFYLCASSIGNRAQSPLHFGNGTRLTVT.

The rearrangement joins TRBV5-8 to TRBJ2-5; TRBD2 aligns across 11 bases. The CDR3 has 17 amino acids. The ends lost 0 bases at V and 1 base at J; junction bases unmatched: 5. Germline V CDR1 and CDR2: SGHTS, YDEGEE. CDR3 DNA: TGTGCCAGCAGCTTGGGTCGACTAGCGGGGAGCCAAGAGACCCAGTACTTC. This encodes CASSLGRLAGSQETQYF.

The chain links TRBV18 to TRBJ1-6; D is unclear. This CDR3 spans 14 amino acids. V gave up 2 bases and J gave up 7 bases, with 9 bases separating them. Germline lookup yields CDR1 KGHSH and CDR2 LQKENI. CDR3 sequence (DNA): TGTGCCAGCTCACCAGAGGCGGAAAATTCACCCCTCCACTTT. It codes for CASSPEAENSPLHF.

To note about this clone: Other DNA sequences of this sample code for an identical CDR3. This CDR3 reads CASSEPGTATYEQYV. The DNA of the CDR3 is TGTGCCAGCAGTGAACCTGGGACAGCTACCTACGAGCAGTACGTC. The chain carries TRBV6-1 and TRBJ2-7, with TRBD1 matching over 7 bases. The CDR3 is 15 amino acids. With V trimmed by 2 bases and J by 2 bases, 6 bases remained unmatched. In germline, CDR1 is MNHNS, CDR2 SASEGT.

This rearrangement joins TRBV7-3 to TRBJ2-3; the D gene is possibly TRBD2 (5 bases). V gave up 5 bases and J gave up 5 bases, with 14 bases separating them. The CDR3 has 14 residues. The germline CDR1 and CDR2 sequences are SGHTA and FQGTGA. Here the CDR3 reads CASSRGLVGDTQYF. The CDR3 DNA sequence: TGTGCCAGCAGCCGCGGACTTGTTGGAGATACGCAGTATTTT.

V is TRBV13 and J is TRBJ2-2; D is ambiguous. Deletions cut 5 bases from V and 0 bases from J, with 13 bases between. CDR1 and CDR2 from the germline V gene are PRHDT and FYEKMQ (reference sequence). There are 16 residues in the CDR3. CDR3 residues: CASSPRPGANTGELFF. CDR3 DNA: TGTGCCAGCAGCCCGCGCCCTGGGGCGAACACCGGGGAGCTGTTTTTT.

This chain links TRBV3-1 (or the pseudogene TRBV3-2) with TRBJ1-1; tentative D call: TRBD1 (6 bases). V was cut by 3 bases and J by 6 bases, with 14 bases left in between. CDR1 is LGHDT, CDR2 YNNKEL, per germline (reference sequence). CDR3 length equals 14 residues. As DNA, the CDR3 is TGTGCCAGCAGCCAGGGAGCCGAGGGGGCTGAAGCTTTCTTT. Translation gives CASSQGAEGAEAFF.